What follows describes a single T cell receptor (beta chain). Its matching antigen is unknown. A quantity of about 0.5 to 1 ug RNA underwent reverse transcription using random hexamers. Across 54 Vbeta and 13 Jbeta, TCR beta CDR3 was amplified with immunoSEQ multiplex PCR. Via MiXCR, TCRdb re-called the immunoSEQ multiplex PCR reads, giving one row per CDR3 protein. Of about 400,000 distinct CDR3 sequences in the sample, 75% to 90% were seen once. Blood CD8+ and CD4+ T cells underwent high-throughput TCR beta sequencing. From germline, CDR1 is SNHLY and CDR2 FYNNEI. This CDR3 is 16 amino acids long. V dropped 7 bases and J dropped 10 bases, with 26 bases sitting between them. The data stem from a study of CD8 T cells in Susac syndrome. Study results and limitations: Regarding the TCR sequencing and HLA analysis, the study admitted that a relatively small number of individuals were involved.

The sequencing sample was made of CD8+ T cells from PBMCs. The chain combines TRBV2 with TRBJ2-1; the D gene is possibly TRBD1 (6 bases). This TCR was sampled from a human donor with multiple sclerosis. CDR3 residues: CASISSFGDMINEQFF. CDR3 in DNA: TGTGCCAGCATTAGTTCCTTCGGGGACATGATTAACGAGCAGTTCTTC.